A selection of T cell receptor beta chains follows, all from one sample in a study of T-cell reconstitution after alpha-beta-depleted transplantation in children. MiXCR, run by TCRdb on the PCR reads, gives a single entry per CDR3 protein. The sample holds some 400,000 distinct CDR3 sequences; around 21% are singletons and the top ten take over 3.5%. Sequencing used PBMCs from the stem cell graft donor, obtained from the stem cell graft. The source of these receptors is a human donor who donated a stem cell graft to a child with acute myeloid leukemia. CDR3s include the opening cysteine and the closing phenylalanine or tryptophan. D genes are given only for firm matches. Rows may omit the clone size; those that give it use once, few, many or a size class.

CDR3aa | v_gene | d_gene | abundance
CASSLDSVLAGPSIRFF | TRBV5-8 | TRBD2 | few
CASSLVTEDTQYF | TRBV5-1 | - | -
CASSAAGNTEAFF | TRBV6-1 | - | many
CSVQEGTDTQYF | TRBV29-1 | - | many
CASSPYPKGQGGYIQYF | TRBV3-1 | TRBD1 | -
CASSVGGQSNQPQHF | TRBV9 | - | many
CSAISGGRGTGELFF | TRBV20-1 | TRBD2 | -
CSVAIGLAQKETQYF | TRBV29-1 | TRBD2 | few
CSARGVAGASNTGELFF | TRBV20-1 | TRBD2 | many
CSVVQGVGQETQYF | TRBV29-1 | - | few
CATQDRFSYEQYF | TRBV24-1 | - | -
CASSSDGGRTQYF | TRBV7-2 | - | -
CASSSGAYNEQFF | TRBV12-3/TRBV12-4 | - | many
CSGGSGSSGDTQYF | TRBV20-1 | TRBD2 | once
CASSFGQGRYEQYF | TRBV7-2 | TRBD1 | few
CASSLVETGSYEQYF | TRBV12-3/TRBV12-4 | TRBD1 | many
CASSSSWAAVRYSNQPQHF | TRBV27 | - | few
CATGLAGEVEQFF | TRBV12-3/TRBV12-4 | TRBD2 | many
CASSLLESEQFF | TRBV7-2 | - | few
CASSQEAGRETQYF | TRBV4-2 | TRBD2 | -
CSVEGWGQGNHEQYF | TRBV29-1 | TRBD1 | few
CASSYDTTKETQYF | TRBV12-3/TRBV12-4 | - | few
CASSGVTANTEAFF | TRBV25-1 | - | -
CSALKGYDEQYF | TRBV29-1 | - | many
CASSLPLRARGPIATNEKLFF | TRBV11-2 | - | -